This T cell receptor (beta chain) originates from a study of beta chain features in type 1 diabetes. Study context: Across all samples, about 100,000,000 sorted cells were examined.

TCRB transcripts that were expressed got sequenced, as all of the isolated RNA had been reverse transcribed. Clones were read by immunoSEQ multiplex PCR, and TCRdb kept only the in-frame ones, dropping some. In the table there are 220,000 or so clones, around 65% of which are singletons. This clone occurred a few times. The target antigen is unknown. This specimen includes other DNA sequences encoding the same CDR3. CD45RO/CCR7/CD25/CD127/CD95/CD27 separated CD4+ naive, central memory, regulatory and stem cell-like memory cells by sorting. V was cut by 0 bases and J by 3 bases, with 3 bases left in between. The CDR3 sequence is 12 residues long. Germline V gene data show CDR1 as ENHRY and CDR2 as SYGVKD. Study results and caveats: The VDJ junctions of type 1 diabetes patients carried fewer insertions and more deletions.

Specimen: naive CD4+ T cells from blood. This sequence originates from a man aged 25 to 40 in good health. The chain uses TRBV10-3 and TRBJ2-7; D unresolved. CDR3 protein: CAISESSYEQYF. In DNA, the CDR3 is TGTGCCATCAGTGAGTCGAGCTACGAGCAGTACTTC.